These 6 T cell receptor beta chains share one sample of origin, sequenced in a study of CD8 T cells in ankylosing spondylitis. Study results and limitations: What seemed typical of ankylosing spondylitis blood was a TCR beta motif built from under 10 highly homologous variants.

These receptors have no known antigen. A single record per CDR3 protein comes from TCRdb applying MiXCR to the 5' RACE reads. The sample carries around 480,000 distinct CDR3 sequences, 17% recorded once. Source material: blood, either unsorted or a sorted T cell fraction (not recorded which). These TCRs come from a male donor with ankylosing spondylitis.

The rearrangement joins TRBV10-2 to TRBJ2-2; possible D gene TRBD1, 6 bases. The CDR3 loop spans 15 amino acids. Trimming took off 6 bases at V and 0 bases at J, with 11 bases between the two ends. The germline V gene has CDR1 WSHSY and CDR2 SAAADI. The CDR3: CASRFGQSNTGELFF. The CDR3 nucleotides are TGCGCCAGCAGGTTTGGACAGTCGAACACCGGGGAGCTGTTTTTT.

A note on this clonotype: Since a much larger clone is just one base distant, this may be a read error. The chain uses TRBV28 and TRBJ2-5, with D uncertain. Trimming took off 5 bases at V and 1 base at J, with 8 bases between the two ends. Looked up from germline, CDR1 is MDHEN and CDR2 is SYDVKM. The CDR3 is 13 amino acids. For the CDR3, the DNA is TGTGCCAGCAGTCTCCGGCCCCAAGAGACCCAGTACTTC. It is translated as CASSLRPQETQYF.

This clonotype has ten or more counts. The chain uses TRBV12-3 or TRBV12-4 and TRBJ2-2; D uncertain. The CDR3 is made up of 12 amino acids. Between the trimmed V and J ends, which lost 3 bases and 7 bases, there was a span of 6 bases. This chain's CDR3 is CASSFWGGELFF. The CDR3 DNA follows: TGTGCCAGCAGTTTCTGGGGCGGGGAGCTGTTTTTT.

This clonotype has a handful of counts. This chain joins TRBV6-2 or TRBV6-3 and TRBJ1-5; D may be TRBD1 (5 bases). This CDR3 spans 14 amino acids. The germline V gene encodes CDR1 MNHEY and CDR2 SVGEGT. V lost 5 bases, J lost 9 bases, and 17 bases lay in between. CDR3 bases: TGTGCCAGCAGTCGGGACGGACTTATCTCGCCCCAGCATTTT. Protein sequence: CASSRDGLISPQHF.

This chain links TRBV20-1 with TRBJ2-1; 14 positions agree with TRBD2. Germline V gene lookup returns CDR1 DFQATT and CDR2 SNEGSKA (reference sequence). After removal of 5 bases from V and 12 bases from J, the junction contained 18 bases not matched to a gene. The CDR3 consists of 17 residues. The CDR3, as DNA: TGCAGTGCTCAAAAGGGAGGAAGGGGACTAGCGGGAGTAAGGCAGTTCTTC. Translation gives CSAQKGGRGLAGVRQFF.

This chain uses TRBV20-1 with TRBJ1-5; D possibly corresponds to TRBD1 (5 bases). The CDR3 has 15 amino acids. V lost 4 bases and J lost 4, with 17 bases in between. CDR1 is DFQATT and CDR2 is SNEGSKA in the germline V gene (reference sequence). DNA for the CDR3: TGCAGTGCTAAGGCCCCGGCGGGGGGTAATCAGCCCCAGCATTTT. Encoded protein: CSAKAPAGGNQPQHF.